This TCR beta chain was found in a study of T cell responses to AZD1222 COVID-19 vaccine. Overall study findings and caveats: Spike was spanned by vaccine-associated CD4 TCRs, which were dominant at 160-218 and 743-854. Among the donors, most were white British and more were female, and clonal diversity was possibly underestimated. Repertoire sampling occurred only after the peak T cell response. It was only six AZD1222 recipients who were seropositive at baseline.

Repertoires were generated with immunoSEQ multiplex PCR, while TCRdb's copy carries only in-frame clones and drops some. Found here are about 83,000 clones, around 89% of them singletons; the top ten hold about 28%. On this clone: Its antigen is not identified.

This receptor was identified in an adult in good health. This sample comprised peripheral blood, obtained on day 0 of AZD1222 vaccination.

CDR3 amino acids: CASRIGAAGNQPQHF. The CDR3 region has the DNA TGTGCCAGCAGGATAGGGGCAGCTGGCAATCAGCCCCAGCATTTT. The chain recombines TRBV28 with TRBJ1-5; D is perhaps TRBD1 (5 bases). The CDR3 contains 15 residues. Germline lookup yields CDR1 MDHEN and CDR2 SYDVKM. Between the trimmed V and J ends, which lost 6 bases and 2 bases, there was a span of 14 bases.